One T cell receptor beta chain is described in this entry. The CDR3 is 17 residues long. Germline V CDR1 and CDR2: SGHVS, FQNEAQ. V was shortened by 5 bases and J by 0 bases, with 17 bases between the two germline ends. These data come from a study of blood T cell repertoires in COVID-19. Whole-study context: Samples representing acute and convalescent COVID-19 were sourced from the United States, Italy and Spain. From T cells, B-cell-depleted T cells, or PBMCs came the material, which was cDNA or gDNA.

Using immunoSEQ multiplex PCR, the repertoire was profiled, and TCRdb retains in-frame clones only, with some absent. The table includes under 60,000 clones, 65% to 85% detected once. The sequenced sample consisted of peripheral blood. J is TRBJ1-3 and V is TRBV7-8; D perhaps matches TRBD1 (5 bases). The origin of this receptor is a man between 65 and 85 years old with acute or convalescent COVID-19. The DNA for the CDR3 is TGTGCCAGCAGCCCTCAGGGACTTCCGAGCTCTGGAAACACCATATATTTT. Its translation is CASSPQGLPSSGNTIYF. Using reference TRBV7-8 and TRBJ1-3 for the parts outside the CDR3, the full variable domain is GAGVSQSPRYKVAKRGQDVALRCDPISGHVSLFWYQQALGQGPEFLTYFQNEAQLDKSGLPSDRFFAERPEGSVSTLKIQRTQQEDSAVYLCASSPQGLPSSGNTIYFGEGSWLTVV.